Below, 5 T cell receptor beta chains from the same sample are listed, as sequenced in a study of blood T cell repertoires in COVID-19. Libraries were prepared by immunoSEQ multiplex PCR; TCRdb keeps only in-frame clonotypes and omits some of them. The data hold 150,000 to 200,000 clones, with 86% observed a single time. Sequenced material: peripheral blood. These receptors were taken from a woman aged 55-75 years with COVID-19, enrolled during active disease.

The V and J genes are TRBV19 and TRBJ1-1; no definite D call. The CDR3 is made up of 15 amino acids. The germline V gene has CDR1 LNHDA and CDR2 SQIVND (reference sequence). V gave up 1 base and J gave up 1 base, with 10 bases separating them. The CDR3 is CASSIGAGTNTEAFF. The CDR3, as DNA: TGTGCCAGTAGTATAGGGGCCGGTACGAACACTGAAGCTTTCTTT. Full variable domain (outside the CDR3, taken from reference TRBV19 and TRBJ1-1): DGGITQSPKYLFRKEGQNVTLSCEQNLNHDAMYWYRQDPGQGLRLIYYSQIVNDFQKGDIAEGYSVSREKKESFPLTVTSAQKNPTAFYLCASSIGAGTNTEAFFGQGTRLTVV.

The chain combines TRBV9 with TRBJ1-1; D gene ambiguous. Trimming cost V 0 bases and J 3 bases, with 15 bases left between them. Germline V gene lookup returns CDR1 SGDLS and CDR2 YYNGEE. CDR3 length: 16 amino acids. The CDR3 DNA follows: TGTGCCAGCAGCGTAGGGCTCCAGTCATTTGACACTGAAGCTTTCTTT. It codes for CASSVGLQSFDTEAFF.

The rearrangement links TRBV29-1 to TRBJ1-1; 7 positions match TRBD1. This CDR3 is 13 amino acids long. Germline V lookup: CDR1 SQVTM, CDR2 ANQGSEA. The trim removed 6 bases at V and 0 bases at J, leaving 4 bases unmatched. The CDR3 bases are TGCAGCGTCGCGGGACAGCTGAACACTGAAGCTTTCTTT. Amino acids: CSVAGQLNTEAFF.

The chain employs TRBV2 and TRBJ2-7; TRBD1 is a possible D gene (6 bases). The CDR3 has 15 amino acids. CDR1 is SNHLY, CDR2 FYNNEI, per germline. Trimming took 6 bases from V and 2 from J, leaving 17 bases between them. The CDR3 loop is CASRRVTGSPYEQYF. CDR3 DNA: TGTGCCAGCAGACGAGTTACAGGGAGCCCCTACGAGCAGTACTTC.

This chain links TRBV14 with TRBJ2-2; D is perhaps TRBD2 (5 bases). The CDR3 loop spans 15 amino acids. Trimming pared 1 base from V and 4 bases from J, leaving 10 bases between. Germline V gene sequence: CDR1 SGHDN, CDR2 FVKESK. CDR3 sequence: CASSQAGVITGELFF. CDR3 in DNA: TGTGCCAGCAGCCAAGCCGGGGTAATCACCGGGGAGCTGTTTTTT.